Described below is a single T cell receptor beta chain sequence and its context. The target antigen is unknown. The data stem from a study of T-cell memory formation after mild COVID-19. A single record per CDR3 protein comes from TCRdb applying MiXCR to the 5' RACE reads. The repertoire holds around 390,000 distinct CDR3 sequences, with about 15% as singletons. Study outcomes and limitations: Certain responding clones were present in pre-infection memory, suggesting participation of cross-reactive memory. Those CD4+ clones that contracted were mainly in CM and EM (CD8+ ones in EMRA). Later expanders leaned toward CD4+, whereas clones contracting from day 15 to 85 were balanced CD4/CD8. Researchers could not confirm that second-wave clones peaking on day 37 targeted SARS-CoV-2.

The specimen sequenced was PBMCs or a T cell subset sorted from them (not recorded which). The origin of this receptor is a man between 18 and 35 years old who had mild COVID-19 (a few samples of this study predate the infection). Cell type and time point are not known.

This CDR3 reads CASSHRQVSNQPQHF. Here the CDR3 DNA reads TGCGCCAGCAGCCACCGACAGGTTAGCAATCAGCCCCAGCATTTT. The rearrangement uses TRBV4-1 and TRBJ1-5; tentatively, D is TRBD1 (6 bases). This CDR3 region has 15 residues. Looked up from germline, CDR1 is MGHRA and CDR2 is YSYEKL. V shed 3 bases and J shed 0 bases, with 9 bases lying between them.